These 27 T cell receptor beta chains were sequenced from one sample in a study of blood T cell repertoires in COVID-19. The data were produced by immunoSEQ multiplex PCR, yet TCRdb's version contains in-frame clones alone and is incomplete. Altogether about 150,000 clones are present, about 91% being singletons, with the ten largest covering 0.8% to 0.95%. Sequencing was performed on peripheral blood. These TCRs come from a woman aged 45-65 years with acute or convalescent COVID-19.

The chain couples TRBV6-2 or TRBV6-3 to TRBJ2-3; TRBD2 matches at 9 bases. The J segment lost 3 bases and the V segment lost 3 bases, leaving 4 bases of the junction unmatched. CDR1 is MNHEY, CDR2 SVGEGT, per germline. The CDR3 extends over 15 amino acids. The CDR3 loop reads CASSYLAGVTDTQYF. In DNA form, the CDR3 reads TGTGCCAGCAGTTATTTAGCGGGAGTAACAGATACGCAGTATTTT.

The table lists this clone with a few counts. For the CDR3, the DNA is TGTGCCAGCAGCCCCAGGACTAGCGGGGGAACCGGGGAGCTGTTTTTT. Protein sequence: CASSPRTSGGTGELFF. This chain joins TRBV3-1 (or the pseudogene TRBV3-2) and TRBJ2-2, with 13 bases that match TRBD2. The CDR3 covers 16 residues. The germline CDR1 and CDR2 sequences are LGHDT and YNNKEL (reference sequence). Trimming at V came to 4 bases and at J to 5 bases, leaving 4 bases not matched to a gene.

The gene calls are TRBV27 and TRBJ2-7, with 8 bases identical to TRBD1. With V trimmed by 3 bases and J by 6 bases, 7 bases remained unmatched. The CDR3 runs 14 residues. Germline CDR1 reads MNHEY; CDR2 reads SMNVEV (reference sequence). As DNA, the CDR3 is TGTGCCAGCAGTTTCCCCGACAGGGGAGGCGAGCAGTACTTC. This encodes CASSFPDRGGEQYF.

The chain combines TRBV19 with TRBJ1-2, with D perhaps TRBD1 (5 bases). The CDR3 has 14 amino acids. Trimming took 1 base from V and 3 from J, leaving 9 bases between them. CDR1 is LNHDA and CDR2 is SQIVND in the germline V gene (reference sequence). CDR3 sequence: CASSIARADYGYTF. CDR3 sequence (DNA): TGTGCCAGTAGTATAGCCAGGGCGGACTATGGCTACACCTTC.

The genes are TRBV19 and TRBJ2-7, with 10 bases that match TRBD1. Germline V lookup: CDR1 LNHDA, CDR2 SQIVND (reference sequence). CDR3 length: 16 residues. V shed 3 bases, J shed 2 bases, and the junction held 7 bases outside the gene matches. The CDR3 DNA is TGTGCCAGTAGTATTGGTGGGACAGGGGTGGCCTACGAGCAGTACTTC. Its translation: CASSIGGTGVAYEQYF.

This chain joins TRBV3-1 (or the pseudogene TRBV3-2) and TRBJ1-1; D gene ambiguous. V was trimmed by 4 bases and J by 0 bases, leaving 9 bases between them. There are 14 residues in the CDR3. CDR1 LGHDT and CDR2 YNNKEL come from the germline V gene (reference sequence). This CDR3 reads CASSPGKMNTEAFF. CDR3 in DNA: TGTGCCAGCAGCCCCGGGAAGATGAACACTGAAGCTTTCTTT.

The chain uses TRBV28 and TRBJ1-2; D is ambiguous. Trimming stripped 3 bases from V and 5 bases from J, with 10 bases between. CDR1 is MDHEN and CDR2 is SYDVKM in the germline V gene. CDR3 length: 13 residues. For the CDR3, the DNA is TGTGCCAGCAGTTTTTCTTCAGGATATGGCTACACCTTC. Encoded protein: CASSFSSGYGYTF.

The CDR3 is CSVDVNTEAFF. Written as DNA, the CDR3 is TGCAGCGTTGACGTGAACACTGAAGCTTTCTTT. The V call is TRBV29-1, the J call TRBJ1-1; D not certain. CDR1 is SQVTM, CDR2 ANQGSEA, per germline. V lost 3 bases and J lost 0, with 2 bases in between. The CDR3 sequence is 11 residues long.

The gene calls are TRBV28 and TRBJ2-7; no definite D call. The V end lost 8 bases, the J end lost 3 bases, and 8 bases lay between the germline ends. The CDR3 extends over 11 amino acids. The germline V gene encodes CDR1 MDHEN and CDR2 SYDVKM. For the CDR3, the DNA is TGTGCCAGCGCAGCGCGCTACGAGCAGTACTTC. It is translated as CASAARYEQYF.

This chain joins TRBV9 and TRBJ1-2; 9 bases are shared with TRBD1. Germline CDR1 and CDR2: SGDLS and YYNGEE. The CDR3 runs 14 residues. With 3 bases clipped from V and 3 bases from J, the junction kept 3 bases outside the gene matches. The CDR3 coding sequence is TGTGCCAGCAGCGAGGGACAGGGATACTATGGCTACACCTTC. Translation: CASSEGQGYYGYTF.

The CDR3 protein is CAWGAGGEETQYF. For the CDR3, the DNA is TGTGCCTGGGGAGCGGGAGGAGAGGAGACCCAGTACTTC. The chain has TRBV30 and TRBJ2-5; 9 nucleotides line up with TRBD2. The germline CDR1 and CDR2 sequences are GTSNPN and SVGIG (reference sequence). The CDR3 totals 13 residues. Losses at the gene ends were 5 bases for V and 5 bases for J; bases not matched to a gene: 6.

This clone showed up just once. This chain uses TRBV27 with TRBJ2-1, with D possibly TRBD1 on 5 matching bases. The CDR3 loop spans 11 amino acids. Germline V CDR1 and CDR2: MNHEY, SMNVEV (reference sequence). Trimming shortened V by 2 bases and J by 13 bases, and 9 bases separated the two germline ends. This chain's CDR3 is CASSLGARQFF. The CDR3, as DNA: TGTGCCAGCAGTTTAGGGGCACGTCAGTTCTTC.

The chain employs TRBV21-1 and TRBJ2-7; the table's D call of TRBD2 was not tested on the DNA. TRBV21-1 is annotated as a pseudogene. This CDR3 region has 13 residues. The CDR3 DNA follows: TGTGCCAGCAGCAAAGTCTCCGGGGACGAGCAGTACTTC. This sequence encodes CASSKVSGDEQYF.

This rearrangement joins TRBV7-2 to TRBJ2-3; 8 bases align to TRBD1. There are 15 residues in the CDR3. Germline CDR1 is SGHTA and CDR2 is FQGNSA. V trimming: 1 base; J trimming: 4 bases; junction bases outside the gene matches: 4. The CDR3 bases are TGTGCCAGCAGCTTAGTGACAGGGGCTCCAGATACGCAGTATTTT. This encodes CASSLVTGAPDTQYF.

The V and J genes are TRBV7-2 and TRBJ2-7; D ambiguous. V lost 1 base, J lost 0 bases, and 7 bases lay in between. Germline CDR1 reads SGHTA; CDR2 reads FQGNSA. The CDR3 consists of 14 residues. The CDR3 reads CASSLGISSYEQYF. The DNA of the CDR3 is TGTGCCAGCAGCTTAGGTATCAGCTCCTACGAGCAGTACTTC.

The chain has TRBV2 and TRBJ1-1; the D gene is possibly TRBD1 (6 bases). CDR1 is SNHLY and CDR2 is FYNNEI in the germline V gene. The CDR3 is made up of 15 amino acids. V gave up 6 bases and J gave up 0 bases, with 14 bases separating them. The CDR3 here is CASRATGNMNTEAFF. Written as DNA, the CDR3 is TGTGCCAGCAGGGCGACAGGAAACATGAACACTGAAGCTTTCTTT.

This chain connects TRBV28 to TRBJ1-3, with no clear D. The CDR3 is 12 residues long. V was shortened by 3 bases and J by 4 bases, with 4 bases between the two germline ends. The germline gives CDR1 MDHEN, CDR2 SYDVKM. The chain's CDR3 is CASSFGGNTIYF. In DNA, the CDR3 is TGTGCCAGCAGTTTTGGCGGAAACACCATATATTTT.

This sequence joins TRBV5-1 and TRBJ1-2; 8 bases agree with TRBD1. The CDR3 loop spans 13 amino acids. CDR1 is SGHRS and CDR2 is YFSETQ in the germline V gene. Trimming cost V 7 bases and J 4 bases; bases outside gene matches: 6. The CDR3 reads CASGLQGGYGYTF. CDR3 sequence (DNA): TGCGCCAGCGGTTTACAGGGGGGCTATGGCTACACCTTC.

This clone has a handful of counts. The sample carries other DNA sequences with the same CDR3. This rearrangement joins TRBV5-1 to TRBJ2-7, with 7 bases aligning to TRBD2. Germline V gives CDR1 SGHRS, CDR2 YFSETQ. The CDR3 is 14 residues long. Trimming at V came to 2 bases and at J to 6 bases, leaving 8 bases not matched to a gene. CDR3 nucleotide sequence: TGCGCCAGCAGCTTCGGTGGGAGGGCCGGCGAGCAGTACTTC. Translating gives CASSFGGRAGEQYF.

The rearrangement joins TRBV5-1 to TRBJ1-1, with 7 bases that match TRBD1. J gave up 0 bases and V 3 bases, and 8 bases lay outside the gene matches. CDR3 length: 16 residues. Germline V lookup: CDR1 SGHRS, CDR2 YFSETQ. The CDR3 loop reads CASSWATGALNTEAFF. Written as DNA, the CDR3 is TGCGCCAGCAGCTGGGCCACAGGGGCCCTGAACACTGAAGCTTTCTTT.

The chain couples TRBV9 to TRBJ2-7; weak D call: TRBD1 (5 bases). CDR3 length: 14 amino acids. The V and J ends lost 4 bases and 0 bases respectively, with 11 bases between them. CDR1 and CDR2 (germline): SGDLS, YYNGEE. This CDR3 is CASSPRTTSYEQYF. The CDR3 bases are TGTGCCAGCAGCCCTCGGACAACCTCCTACGAGCAGTACTTC.

The chain links TRBV2 to TRBJ2-1, with TRBD1 as a possible D gene (5 bases). CDR1 and CDR2 (germline): SNHLY, FYNNEI. The CDR3 sequence is 14 residues long. The V end was cut by 7 bases, the J end by 3 bases, with 13 bases between. The CDR3 coding sequence is TGTGCCAGCAAGGGCAGGGCGGTCTACAATGAGCAGTTCTTC. Encoded protein: CASKGRAVYNEQFF.

The chain couples TRBV7-6 to TRBJ2-1, with 11 bases that match TRBD1. With V trimmed by 4 bases and J by 7 bases, 9 bases remained unmatched. The CDR3 length is 16 residues. Looked up from germline, CDR1 is SGHVS and CDR2 is FNYEAQ. CDR3 nucleotides: TGTGCCAGCAGCTATTGGACGGGACAGGGGGGGAATGAGCAGTTCTTC. This codes for CASSYWTGQGGNEQFF.

In DNA, the CDR3 is TGTGCCAGCAGCTTAGGACAGAAGAACACTGAAGCTTTCTTT. As protein: CASSLGQKNTEAFF. The rearrangement joins TRBV6-5 to TRBJ1-1; D is possibly TRBD1 (6 bases). Germline CDR1 MNHEY, CDR2 SVGAGI. V lost 6 bases to trimming and J lost 1 base, with 12 bases between them. The CDR3 has 14 residues.

The chain recombines TRBV30 with TRBJ1-2; tentative D call: TRBD1 (5 bases). Trimming stripped 4 bases from V and 5 bases from J, with 23 bases between. The germline CDR1 and CDR2 sequences are GTSNPN and SVGIG (reference sequence). CDR3 length equals 16 residues. The DNA for the CDR3 is TGTGCCTGGACCGGACAAAAGGGCGGCTACGCATATGGCTACACCTTC. This sequence encodes CAWTGQKGGYAYGYTF.

The chain combines TRBV9 with TRBJ2-2, with 14 nucleotides matching TRBD2. The CDR3 spans 20 residues. Germline CDR1 and CDR2: SGDLS and YYNGEE. The ends lost 1 base at V and 7 bases at J; junction bases unmatched: 15. CDR3 coding DNA: TGTGCCAGCAGCGTAACATCTATCGGACTAGCGGGGGGTTTGGACGGGGAGCTGTTTTTT. Its translation: CASSVTSIGLAGGLDGELFF.

This clone was observed a few times. The chain combines TRBV25-1 with TRBJ1-3; the D gene is possibly TRBD1 (6 bases). CDR1 and CDR2 from the germline V gene are MGHDK and SYGVNS. V gave up 5 bases and J gave up 6 bases, with 11 bases separating them. The CDR3 spans 13 residues. In DNA, the CDR3 is TGTGCCAGCAGTTCACGGACAGAAAACACCATATATTTT. It codes for CASSSRTENTIYF.